This TCR beta chain is from a study of T cell clonality in common variable immunodeficiency. Study findings and constraints: Compared with healthy controls, CVID subjects showed increased TCRbeta clonality, mostly in about a third. In common variable immunodeficiency, TCR beta chains reportedly carried fewer deletions and N-nucleotide insertions.

Looked up from germline, CDR1 is LGHNA and CDR2 is YNFKEQ. This CDR3 has 17 residues. The CVID group had over 12 females and around 29 males, mean age roughly 39. No CVID subject was ill or on immunomodulatory drugs when sampled. Blood samples were heparinized, roughly 5 to 8.5 ml per donor. There are many counts of this clone. Its antigen remains unidentified. Compared with germline, one end of the junction differs, possibly owing to a read error. From the germline J gene comes the end of the CDR3, since the read stops 3 residues before it. Some clones are missing from TCRdb's copy, which holds only in-frame ones; the method was immunoSEQ multiplex PCR. Captured here are approximately 30,000 clones, none seen once; the top ten comprise 6.7%.

This receptor was obtained from a human donor with common variable immunodeficiency. Sequencing input: peripheral blood mononuclear cells. J is TRBJ1-5 and V is TRBV4-2; 9 nucleotides line up with TRBD1. The chain's CDR3 is CASSQEIRGQGNQPQHF. Partial CDR3 DNA: TGCGCCAGCAGCCAAGAAATAAGGGGACAGGGAAATCAGCCC.